Following are 14 T cell receptor beta chains from one sample sequenced in a study of Tregs in tolerant kidney transplant recipients. Assay used: immunoSEQ multiplex PCR; TCRdb lists only in-frame clones, some missing. The sample has about 50,000 clones, roughly nine tenths seen once. The nonmyeloablative bone marrow transplants came from related graft donors, with transient mixed chimerism. Sequencing used CD8+ T cells from blood (PBMCs), obtained 12 months after the transplant. The receptors originated from a human patient who received a combined kidney and bone marrow transplant. Some of the T cells may derive from the graft donor.

The sample holds one count of this clone. V gene TRBV2 combines with J gene TRBJ1-1; 7 bases line up with TRBD1. The CDR3 runs to 14 residues. Looked up from germline, CDR1 is SNHLY and CDR2 is FYNNEI. Trimming cost V 2 bases and J 4 bases; bases outside gene matches: 4. The CDR3 is CASSELQGGTEAFF. DNA for the CDR3: TGTGCCAGCAGTGAACTTCAGGGGGGCACTGAAGCTTTCTTT.

J is TRBJ2-7 and V is TRBV6-6, with D tentatively TRBD1 (6 bases). Germline CDR1 MNHNY, CDR2 SVGAGI (reference sequence). The germline V and J ends were trimmed by 6 bases and 1 base, with 10 bases remaining between them. CDR3 size: 13 residues. The CDR3, as DNA: TGTGCCAGCAGGCCAGGGGTGTCCTACGAGCAGTACTTC. Protein sequence: CASRPGVSYEQYF.

V is TRBV19 and J is TRBJ1-5; TRBD1 might be the D (5 bases). CDR1 LNHDA and CDR2 SQIVND come from the germline V gene (reference sequence). The CDR3 loop spans 13 amino acids. V lost 4 bases and J lost 4, with 8 bases in between. The CDR3 DNA reads TGTGCCAGTAGTACTGGGGCGAATCAGCCCCAGCATTTT. Encoded protein: CASSTGANQPQHF. Combining the CDR3 with reference TRBV19 and TRBJ1-5 gives the whole variable domain DGGITQSPKYLFRKEGQNVTLSCEQNLNHDAMYWYRQDPGQGLRLIYYSQIVNDFQKGDIAEGYSVSREKKESFPLTVTSAQKNPTAFYLCASSTGANQPQHFGDGTRLSIL.

This chain uses TRBV30 with TRBJ2-5, with 14 bases fitting TRBD2. The CDR3 is 16 amino acids. Germline assignment: CDR1 GTSNPN and CDR2 SVGIG (reference sequence). The J segment lost 4 bases and the V segment lost 2 bases, leaving 6 bases of the junction unmatched. The chain's CDR3 is CAWSPGTSGSSETQYF. Here the CDR3 DNA reads TGTGCCTGGAGTCCCGGGACTAGCGGGAGTTCAGAGACCCAGTACTTC.

Only one count was recorded for this clone. The chain combines TRBV19 with TRBJ2-3; 11 nucleotides match TRBD2. V was clipped by 5 bases and J by 2 bases; unmatched bases: 3. Per the germline V gene, CDR1 is LNHDA and CDR2 is SQIVND (reference sequence). This CDR3 is 15 amino acids long. For the CDR3, the DNA is TGTGCCAGTAGTCGACTAGCGGGGTTCACAGATACGCAGTATTTT. Translated: CASSRLAGFTDTQYF.

The DNA for the CDR3 is TGTGCCAGCAGCGGTACGGACAGGTCCTTCTCCTATGGCTACACCTTC. Amino acid sequence: CASSGTDRSFSYGYTF. This sequence joins TRBV9 and TRBJ1-2, with 7 bases identical to TRBD1. This CDR3 has 16 residues. Germline assignment: CDR1 SGDLS and CDR2 YYNGEE. J was trimmed by 4 bases and V by 3 bases; bases with no gene match: 12.

This chain links TRBV13 with TRBJ1-2; D perhaps matches TRBD1 (6 bases). CDR1 and CDR2 from the germline V gene are PRHDT and FYEKMQ (reference sequence). The CDR3 has 13 residues. V was clipped by 5 bases and J by 10 bases, with 17 bases between them. CDR3 coding DNA: TGTGCCAGCAGCGGGGGACACCAGATTGACTACACCTTC. Translating gives CASSGGHQIDYTF. The full variable domain, rest sourced from reference TRBV13 and TRBJ1-2, is AAGVIQSPRHLIKEKRETATLKCYPIPRHDTVYWYQQGPGQDPQFLISFYEKMQSDKGSIPDRFSAQQFSDYHSELNMSSLELGDSALYFCASSGGHQIDYTFGSGTRLTVV.

The chain has TRBV19 and TRBJ1-1, with D tentatively TRBD1 (5 bases). Looked up from germline, CDR1 is LNHDA and CDR2 is SQIVND (reference sequence). The CDR3 covers 14 residues. Trimming left V 8 bases short and J 5 bases short, with 18 bases between. The CDR3 DNA reads TGTGCCAGTTCCCCCACGGGGGGGTGGACTGAAGCTTTCTTT. Its protein is CASSPTGGWTEAFF.

This chain links TRBV4-2 with TRBJ2-7; a weak D match, TRBD1 (6 bases). The CDR3 totals 15 residues. CDR1 and CDR2 (germline): LGHNA, YNFKEQ. The germline V and J ends were trimmed by 0 bases and 2 bases, with 11 bases remaining between them. The CDR3 loop reads CASSQEVGATYEQYF. Here the CDR3 DNA reads TGTGCCAGCAGCCAAGAAGTGGGGGCGACCTACGAGCAGTACTTC.

The chain carries TRBV19 and TRBJ1-3, with no clear D. CDR1 and CDR2 (germline): LNHDA, SQIVND (reference sequence). The CDR3 loop spans 15 amino acids. V was pared by 9 bases and J by 0 bases, with 15 bases between. CDR3 loop: CASQVYHNSGNTIYF. Here the CDR3 DNA reads TGTGCCAGCCAAGTATATCACAACTCTGGAAACACCATATATTTT. Supplemented by reference TRBV19 and TRBJ1-3, the full variable domain reads DGGITQSPKYLFRKEGQNVTLSCEQNLNHDAMYWYRQDPGQGLRLIYYSQIVNDFQKGDIAEGYSVSREKKESFPLTVTSAQKNPTAFYLCASQVYHNSGNTIYFGEGSWLTVV.

This chain joins TRBV7-2 and TRBJ2-5; TRBD1 might be the D (5 bases). The V end lost 3 bases, the J end lost 2 bases, and 13 bases lay between the germline ends. Germline values: CDR1 SGHTA, CDR2 FQGNSA. This CDR3 has 15 amino acids. The CDR3 DNA reads TGTGCCAGCAGCTTCGACAGTAGTTCTCAAGAGACCCAGTACTTC. The encoded protein is CASSFDSSSQETQYF. The entire variable domain, with the rest obtained from reference TRBV7-2 and TRBJ2-5, is as follows: GAGVSQSPSNKVTEKGKDVELRCDPISGHTALYWYRQSLGQGLEFLIYFQGNSAPDKSGLPSDRFSAERTGGSVSTLTIQRTQQEDSAVYLCASSFDSSSQETQYFGPGTRLLVL.

V is TRBV15 and J is TRBJ1-5, with no clear D. Trimming shortened V by 0 bases and J by 0 bases, and 12 bases separated the two germline ends. The CDR3 consists of 17 residues. Per germline, CDR1 LNHNV and CDR2 YYDKDF (reference sequence). The CDR3 reads CATSRDRLTLSNQPQHF. The CDR3, as DNA: TGTGCCACCAGCAGAGATCGTTTGACACTTAGCAATCAGCCCCAGCATTTT.

The genes are TRBV19 and TRBJ2-5; TRBD1 agrees at 7 bases. Trimming cost V 5 bases and J 4 bases; bases outside gene matches: 10. Germline V gives CDR1 LNHDA, CDR2 SQIVND (reference sequence). The CDR3 loop spans 15 amino acids. The CDR3 DNA is TGTGCCAGTAGTCCTGACAGGGAAGAACCAGAGACCCAGTACTTC. Its protein is CASSPDREEPETQYF.

This clone occurred once. This chain joins TRBV4-3 and TRBJ2-7; 7 bases are a match to TRBD2. Germline-derived CDR1 and CDR2 are LGHNA and YSLEER. The J segment lost 0 bases and the V segment lost 4 bases, leaving 6 bases of the junction unmatched. This CDR3 comprises 15 residues. CDR3 sequence: CASSPGRGSSYEQYF. In DNA, the CDR3 is TGCGCCAGCAGCCCAGGGCGGGGGAGCTCCTACGAGCAGTACTTC.